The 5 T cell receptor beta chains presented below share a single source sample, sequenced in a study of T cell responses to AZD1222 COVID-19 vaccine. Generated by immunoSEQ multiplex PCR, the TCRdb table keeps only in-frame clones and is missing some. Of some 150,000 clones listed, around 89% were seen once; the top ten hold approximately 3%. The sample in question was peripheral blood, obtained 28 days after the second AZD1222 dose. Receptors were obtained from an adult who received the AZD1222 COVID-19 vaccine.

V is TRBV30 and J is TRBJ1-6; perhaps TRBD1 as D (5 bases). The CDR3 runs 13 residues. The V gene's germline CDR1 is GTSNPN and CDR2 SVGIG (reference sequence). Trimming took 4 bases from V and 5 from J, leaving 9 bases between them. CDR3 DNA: TGTGCCTGGACGCAGGGAAATAATTCACCCCTCCACTTT. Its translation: CAWTQGNNSPLHF.

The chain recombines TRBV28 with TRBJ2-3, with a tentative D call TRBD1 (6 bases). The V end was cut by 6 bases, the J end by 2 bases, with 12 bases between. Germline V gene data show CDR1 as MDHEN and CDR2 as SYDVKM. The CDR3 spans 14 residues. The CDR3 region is CASRGGQNTDTQYF. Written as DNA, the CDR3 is TGTGCCAGCAGAGGCGGACAGAACACAGATACGCAGTATTTT.

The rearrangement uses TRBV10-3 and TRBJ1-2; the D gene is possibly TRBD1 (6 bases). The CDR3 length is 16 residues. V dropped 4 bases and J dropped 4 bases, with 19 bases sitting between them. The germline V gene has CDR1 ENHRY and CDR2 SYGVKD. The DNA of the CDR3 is TGTGCCATCAGTGGAAGGGTGACAGGAGCCGTCTATGGCTACACCTTC. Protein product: CAISGRVTGAVYGYTF.

The CDR3 is CASSSYSTTGNYGYTF. In DNA form, the CDR3 reads TGCGCCAGCAGCTCATACTCCACGACAGGGAACTATGGCTACACCTTC. The chain carries TRBV5-1 and TRBJ1-2, with 7 bases matching TRBD1. Germline V gene sequence: CDR1 SGHRS, CDR2 YFSETQ. With V trimmed by 3 bases and J by 2 bases, 10 bases remained unmatched. The CDR3 is 16 residues long.

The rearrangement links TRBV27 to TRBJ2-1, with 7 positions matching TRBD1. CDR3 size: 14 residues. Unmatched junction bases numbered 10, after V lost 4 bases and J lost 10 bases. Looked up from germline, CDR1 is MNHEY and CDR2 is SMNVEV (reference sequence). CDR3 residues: CASSSLNRGEEQFF. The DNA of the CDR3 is TGTGCCAGCAGTTCCCTCAACAGGGGTGAAGAGCAGTTCTTC.